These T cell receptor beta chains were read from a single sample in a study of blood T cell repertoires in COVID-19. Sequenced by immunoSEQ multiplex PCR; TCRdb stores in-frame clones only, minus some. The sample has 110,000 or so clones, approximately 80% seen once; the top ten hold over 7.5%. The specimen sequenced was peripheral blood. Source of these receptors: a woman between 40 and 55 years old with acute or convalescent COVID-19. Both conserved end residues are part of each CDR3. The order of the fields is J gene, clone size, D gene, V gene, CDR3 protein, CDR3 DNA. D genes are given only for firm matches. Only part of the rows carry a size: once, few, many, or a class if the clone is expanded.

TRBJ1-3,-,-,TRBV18,CASSPTGPSSGNTIYF,TGTGCCAGCTCACCCACAGGGCCGAGCTCTGGAAATACCATATATTTT
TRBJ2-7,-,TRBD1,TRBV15,CATSRVGTGVPYEQYF,TGTGCCACCAGCAGAGTGGGCACAGGGGTCCCCTACGAGCAGTACTTC
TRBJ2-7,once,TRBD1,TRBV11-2,CASSLGTGKWEQYF,TGTGCCAGCAGCTTAGGGACAGGGAAGTGGGAGCAGTACTTC
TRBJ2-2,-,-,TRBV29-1,CSGIKGTNGELFF,TGCAGCGGCATTAAGGGGACAAACGGGGAGCTGTTTTTT
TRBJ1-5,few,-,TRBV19,CASSFQGFYNQPQHF,TGTGCCAGTAGCTTCCAGGGGTTCTACAATCAGCCCCAGCATTTT
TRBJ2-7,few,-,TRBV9,CATVLLSEQYF,TGTGCCACCGTCCTCCTCTCCGAGCAGTACTTC
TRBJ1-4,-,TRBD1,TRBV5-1,CASESGTGEEKLFF,TGCGCCAGCGAATCGGGGACAGGGGAGGAAAAACTGTTTTTT
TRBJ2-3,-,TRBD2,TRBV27,CASSLRLAGLTDTQYF,TGTGCCAGCAGTTTAAGGCTAGCGGGGCTCACAGATACGCAGTATTTT
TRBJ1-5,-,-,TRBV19,CASRTTGGHQPQHF,TGTGCCAGTAGGACGACAGGCGGGCATCAGCCCCAGCATTTT
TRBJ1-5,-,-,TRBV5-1,CARQGNQPQHF,TGCGCCAGACAAGGCAATCAGCCCCAGCATTTT
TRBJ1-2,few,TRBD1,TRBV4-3,CASSQDRGIDGYTF,TGCGCCAGCAGCCAGGACAGGGGAATAGATGGCTACACCTTC
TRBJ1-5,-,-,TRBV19,CASSITGRTGRLNQPQHF,TGTGCCAGTAGTATCACTGGCCGCACAGGGCGATTAAATCAGCCCCAGCATTTT
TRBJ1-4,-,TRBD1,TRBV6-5,CASSYRRGLGEKLFF,TGTGCCAGCAGTTACCGCAGGGGGCTAGGAGAAAAACTGTTTTTT
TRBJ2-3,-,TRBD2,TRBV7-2,CASSLVAGNTDTQYF,TGTGCCAGCAGCTTAGTAGCGGGGAACACAGATACGCAGTATTTT
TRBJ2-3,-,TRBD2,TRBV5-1,CASSLGAGPPTDTQYF,TGCGCCAGCAGCTTGGGAGCGGGGCCACCCACAGATACGCAGTATTTT
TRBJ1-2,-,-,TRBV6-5,CASSRQRANYGYTF,TGTGCCAGCAGTCGACAGAGAGCTAACTATGGCTACACCTTC
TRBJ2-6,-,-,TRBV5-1,CASSLGTLAAGANVLTF,TGCGCCAGCAGCTTGGGGACACTCGCCGCCGGGGCCAACGTCCTGACTTTC
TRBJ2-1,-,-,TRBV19,CASSIEVAGGEQFF,TGTGCCAGTAGTATAGAGGTAGCAGGCGGGGAGCAGTTCTTC
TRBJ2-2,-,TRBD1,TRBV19,CASMNPGQGYTGELFF,TGTGCCAGTATGAACCCGGGACAGGGCTACACCGGGGAGCTGTTTTTT
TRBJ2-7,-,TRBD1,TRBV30,CAWSKQGIEQYF,TGTGCCTGGAGTAAACAGGGGATCGAGCAGTACTTC
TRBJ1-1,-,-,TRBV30,CAWMGGYPGAFF,TGTGCCTGGATGGGAGGGTACCCAGGGGCTTTCTTT
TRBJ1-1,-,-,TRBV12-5,CASGAGMNTEAFF,TGTGCTAGTGGGGCAGGGATGAACACTGAAGCTTTCTTT
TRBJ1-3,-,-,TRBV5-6,CANSLIGQLSGNTIYF,TGTGCCAACAGCTTAATAGGACAGCTCTCTGGAAACACCATATATTTT
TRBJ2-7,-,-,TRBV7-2,CASSLSPTRSYEQYF,TGTGCCAGCAGCTTATCCCCGACTAGAAGCTACGAGCAGTACTTC
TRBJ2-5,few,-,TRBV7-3,CASSLTGGQETQYF,TGTGCCAGCAGCTTAACGGGGGGCCAAGAGACCCAGTACTTC
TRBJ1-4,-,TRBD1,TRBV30,CAWAGGGGEKLFF,TGTGCCTGGGCAGGGGGCGGAGGTGAAAAACTGTTTTTT
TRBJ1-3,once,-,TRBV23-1,CASSQPPGISF,TGCGCCAGCAGTCAGCCGCCAGGGATTAGTTTT
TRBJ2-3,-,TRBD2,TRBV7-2,CASSSSTSGGAITQYF,TGTGCCAGCAGCTCTTCGACTAGCGGGGGGGCCATAACGCAGTATTTT
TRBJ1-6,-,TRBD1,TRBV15,CATSSRTGSNSPLHF,TGTGCCACCAGCAGCAGGACAGGCAGCAATTCACCCCTCCACTTT
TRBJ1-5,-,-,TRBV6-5,CASRVKPRGNQPQHF,TGTGCCAGCCGCGTTAAGCCCAGGGGCAATCAGCCCCAGCATTTT
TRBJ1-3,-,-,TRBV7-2,CASSLEQGRSFSGNTIYF,TGTGCCAGCAGCTTAGAACAGGGCCGTTCATTCTCTGGAAACACCATATATTTT
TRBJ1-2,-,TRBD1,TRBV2,CASSPDRSPGYTF,TGTGCCAGCAGCCCGGACAGGTCACCAGGCTACACCTTC
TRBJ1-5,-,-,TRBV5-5,CASSLWPEDSSNQPQHF,TGTGCCAGCAGCTTGTGGCCGGAGGACAGTAGCAATCAGCCCCAGCATTTT
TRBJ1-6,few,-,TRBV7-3,CASSLQGRGSPLHF,TGTGCCAGCAGCCTCCAGGGGCGGGGGTCACCCCTCCACTTT
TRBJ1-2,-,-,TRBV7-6,CASSLGQNYGYTF,TGTGCCAGCAGCTTAGGACAGAACTATGGCTACACCTTC
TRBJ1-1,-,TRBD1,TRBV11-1,CASRVDRENTEAFF,TGTGCCAGCAGGGTTGACAGGGAGAACACTGAAGCTTTCTTT
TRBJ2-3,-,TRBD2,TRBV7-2,CASSLPLAGAYRDTQYF,TGTGCCAGCAGCTTACCTCTAGCGGGGGCGTATCGGGATACGCAGTATTTT
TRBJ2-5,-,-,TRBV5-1,CASSLTSTEETQYF,TGCGCCAGCAGCTTGACTAGTACTGAAGAGACCCAGTACTTC
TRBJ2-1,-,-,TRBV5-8,CASSFLGGGDEQFF,TGTGCCAGCAGCTTTCTCGGAGGAGGCGATGAGCAGTTCTTC
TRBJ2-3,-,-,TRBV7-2,CASSLGGRDTQYF,TGTGCCAGCAGCTTAGGAGGTCGAGATACGCAGTATTTT
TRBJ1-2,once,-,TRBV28,CASSSRQYYGYTF,TGTGCCAGCAGTTCAAGACAGTACTATGGCTACACCTTC
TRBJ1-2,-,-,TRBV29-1,CSVAQAINGYTF,TGCAGCGTTGCCCAGGCGATTAATGGCTACACCTTC
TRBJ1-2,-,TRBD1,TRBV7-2,CASSYIGTGVLYGYTF,TGTGCCAGCAGCTATATCGGGACAGGGGTTCTTTATGGCTACACCTTC
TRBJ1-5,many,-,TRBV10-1,CASGQSFNQPQHF,TGCGCCAGCGGACAGAGCTTCAATCAGCCCCAGCATTTT
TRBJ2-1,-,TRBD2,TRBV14,CASSQGMGLAGPEQFF,TGTGCCAGCAGCCAAGGAATGGGACTAGCGGGGCCTGAGCAGTTCTTC
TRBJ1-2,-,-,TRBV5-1,CASRGGRGTDYGYTF,TGCGCCAGCCGGGGGGGCAGGGGCACCGACTATGGCTACACCTTC
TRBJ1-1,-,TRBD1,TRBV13,CASSALDRGSTTEAFF,TGTGCCAGCAGCGCGCTGGACAGGGGATCCACAACTGAAGCTTTCTTT
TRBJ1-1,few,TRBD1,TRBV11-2,CASSLAEDRGRVAFF,TGTGCCAGCAGCTTAGCCGAGGACAGGGGGCGCGTAGCTTTCTTT
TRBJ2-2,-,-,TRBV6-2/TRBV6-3,CASSYSHYTGELFF,TGTGCCAGCAGTTACTCGCACTACACCGGGGAGCTGTTTTTT
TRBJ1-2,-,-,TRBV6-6,CASSPTQGMGYTF,TGTGCCAGCTCTCCGACCCAGGGGATGGGCTACACCTTC
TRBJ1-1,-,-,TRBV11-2,CASSLSPSGGSNAFF,TGTGCCAGCAGCTTAAGTCCTAGCGGGGGGTCTAATGCTTTCTTT
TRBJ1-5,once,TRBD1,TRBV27,CASPTSPTGIQPQHF,TGTGCCAGCCCAACTTCCCCGACAGGGATTCAGCCCCAGCATTTT
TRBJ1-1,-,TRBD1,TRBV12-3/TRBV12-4,CASKPVRGEAFF,TGTGCCAGCAAACCTGTCAGGGGGGAAGCTTTCTTT
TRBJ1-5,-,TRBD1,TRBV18,CASSREATGTGNQPQHF,TGTGCCAGCTCACGAGAAGCGACAGGGACGGGCAATCAGCCCCAGCATTTT
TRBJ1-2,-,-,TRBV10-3,CANSPGLANYGYTF,TGTGCCAACAGCCCCGGCCTAGCTAACTATGGCTACACCTTC
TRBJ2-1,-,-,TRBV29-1,CSPLAAGSYNEQFF,TGCAGCCCCCTTGCGGCGGGTTCCTACAATGAGCAGTTCTTC
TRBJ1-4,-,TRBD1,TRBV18,CASSPRAGGDEKLFF,TGTGCCAGCTCACCACGGGCAGGGGGTGATGAAAAACTGTTTTTT
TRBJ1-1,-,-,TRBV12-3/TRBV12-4,CASIVNTEAFF,TGTGCCAGTATAGTGAACACTGAAGCTTTCTTT
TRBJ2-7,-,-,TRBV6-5,CASQAGTPIYEQYF,TGTGCCAGCCAGGCCGGGACACCAATCTACGAGCAGTACTTC
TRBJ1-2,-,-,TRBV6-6,CASLLTAGGYTF,TGTGCCAGCCTTCTGACAGCGGGGGGCTACACCTTC